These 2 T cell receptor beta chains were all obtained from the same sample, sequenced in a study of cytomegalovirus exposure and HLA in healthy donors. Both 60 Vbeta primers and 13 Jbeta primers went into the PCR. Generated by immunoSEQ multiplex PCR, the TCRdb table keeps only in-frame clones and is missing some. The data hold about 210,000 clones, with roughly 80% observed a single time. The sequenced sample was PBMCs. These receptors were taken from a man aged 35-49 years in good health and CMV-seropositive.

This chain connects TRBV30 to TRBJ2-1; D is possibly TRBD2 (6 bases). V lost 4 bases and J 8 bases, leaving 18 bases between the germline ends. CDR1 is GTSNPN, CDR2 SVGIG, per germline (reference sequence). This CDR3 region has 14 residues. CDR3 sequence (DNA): TGTGCCTGGAAGGACGGAGGGATGGTCGATGAGCAGTTCTTC. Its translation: CAWKDGGMVDEQFF.

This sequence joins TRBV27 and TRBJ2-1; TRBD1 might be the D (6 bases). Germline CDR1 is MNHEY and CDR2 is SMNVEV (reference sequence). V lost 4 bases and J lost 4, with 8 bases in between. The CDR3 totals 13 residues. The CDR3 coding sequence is TGTGCCAGCAGTTCAGGACAGTACAATGAGCAGTTCTTC. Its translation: CASSSGQYNEQFF.